Detailed here is one T cell receptor beta chain. This sample is drawn from a study of technical replicates of blood from a few donors. The assay was immunoSEQ multiplex PCR, and TCRdb's table has in-frame clones only and misses some. Of approximately 97,000 clones listed, approximately 96% are singletons. V was cut by 0 bases and J by 0 bases, with 7 bases left in between. CDR3 length: 14 residues. In germline, CDR1 is SGHDT, CDR2 YYEEEE. The chain is built from TRBV5-6 and TRBJ2-7; D uncertain. The clonotype was recovered from a human donor in good health. Sequences were obtained from T cells isolated from PBMCs. The CDR3 bases are TGTGCCAGCAGCTTGGAGCATAGCTCCTACGAGCAGTACTTC. Residues: CASSLEHSSYEQYF.